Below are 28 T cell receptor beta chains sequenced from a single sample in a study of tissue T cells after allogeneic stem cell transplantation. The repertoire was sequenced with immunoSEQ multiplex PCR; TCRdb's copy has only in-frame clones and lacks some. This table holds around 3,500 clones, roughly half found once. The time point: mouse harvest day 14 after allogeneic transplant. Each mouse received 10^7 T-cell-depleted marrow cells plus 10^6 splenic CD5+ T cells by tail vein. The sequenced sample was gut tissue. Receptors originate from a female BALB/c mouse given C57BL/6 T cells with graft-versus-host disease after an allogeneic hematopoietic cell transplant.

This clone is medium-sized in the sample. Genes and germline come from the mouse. CDR3 sequence reads: CASSLAGANSDYTF. Incomplete CDR3 DNA: TGTGCCAGCAGTCTGGCGGGGGCAAACTCCGACTACACC. The genes are TRBV26 and TRBJ1-2; maybe TRBD1 (5 bases). The read ends 1 residue before the CDR3 terminus; that terminus is restored from the germline J gene. The CDR3 spans 14 residues. The ends were cut back, 2 bases at V and 0 bases at J, with 7 bases in the middle. Germline V lookup: CDR1 KGHPV, CDR2 FQNQEV (reference sequence).

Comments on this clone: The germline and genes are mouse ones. CDR3 bases read: TGTGCCAGCAGGCCGGGACTGGGGGGCCCTAGTGCAGAAACGCTGTAT. Its protein product is CASRPGLGGPSAETLY. The whole CDR3 reads CASRPGLGGPSAETLYF. The gene calls are TRBV26 and TRBJ2-3, with 12 bases aligning to TRBD2. The read comes to an end 1 residue before the CDR3 does, leaving the germline J gene to fill in the end. This CDR3 contains 17 residues. The V gene end was trimmed by 6 bases and the J gene end by 0 bases; junction bases not matched to a gene: 7. Germline V gene lookup returns CDR1 KGHPV and CDR2 FQNQEV (reference sequence).

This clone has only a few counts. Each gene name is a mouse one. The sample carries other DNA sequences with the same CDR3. The CDR3 protein is CASSTGTGGLEQYF. The CDR3 bases that were read are TGTGCCAGCAGTACCGGGACAGGGGGCCTTGAACAGTAC. This chain connects TRBV26 to TRBJ2-7; TRBD1 agrees at 12 bases. The CDR3 goes on 1 residue after the read ends, and that part is filled in from the germline J gene. V lost 5 bases to trimming and J lost 6 bases; unmatched junction nucleotides: 5. CDR3 length equals 14 residues. Looked up from germline, CDR1 is KGHPV and CDR2 is FQNQEV (reference sequence).

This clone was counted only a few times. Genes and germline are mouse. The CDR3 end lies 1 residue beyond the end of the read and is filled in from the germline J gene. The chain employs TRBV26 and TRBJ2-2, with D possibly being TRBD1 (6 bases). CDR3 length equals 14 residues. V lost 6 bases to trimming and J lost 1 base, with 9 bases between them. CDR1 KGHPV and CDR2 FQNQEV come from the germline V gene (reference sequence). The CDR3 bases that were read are TGTGCCAGCAGCCGGGACATAAACACCGGGCAGCTCTAC. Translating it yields CASSRDINTGQLY. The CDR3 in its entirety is CASSRDINTGQLYF. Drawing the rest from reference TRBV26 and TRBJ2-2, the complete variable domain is NSKVIQTPRYLVKGQGQKAKMRCIPEKGHPVVFWYQQNKNNEFKFLINFQNQEVLQQIDMTEKRFSAECPSNSPCSLEIQSSEAGDSALYLCASSRDINTGQLYFGEGSKLTVL.

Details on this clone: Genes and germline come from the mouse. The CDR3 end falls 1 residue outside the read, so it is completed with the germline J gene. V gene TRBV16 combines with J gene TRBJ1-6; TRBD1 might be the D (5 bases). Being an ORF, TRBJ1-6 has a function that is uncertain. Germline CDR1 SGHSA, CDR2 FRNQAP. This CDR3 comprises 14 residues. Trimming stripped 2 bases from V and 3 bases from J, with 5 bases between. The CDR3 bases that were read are TGTGCAAGCAGCTTACAGGGCTATAATTCGCCCCTCTAC. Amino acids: CASSLQGYNSPLY. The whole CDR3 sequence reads CASSLQGYNSPLYF.

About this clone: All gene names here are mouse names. The CDR3 DNA, read in part, is TGTGCCAGCAGTCTCAGACTGGGGGTTGTGGACACCCAGTAC. Its translation is CASSLRLGVVDTQY. The whole CDR3 sequence is CASSLRLGVVDTQYF. This chain connects TRBV26 to TRBJ2-5, with 9 bases that match TRBD2. The read terminates 1 residue before the CDR3 end, so the remaining end is supplied by the germline J gene. The CDR3 is 15 residues long. CDR1 and CDR2 from the germline V gene are KGHPV and FQNQEV (reference sequence). V lost 3 bases, J lost 6 bases, and 7 bases stayed unmatched.

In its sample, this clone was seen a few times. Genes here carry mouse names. Partial CDR3 DNA: TGTGCCAGCAGTCTGAAGGGGTATGAACAGTAC. Its protein product is CASSLKGYEQY. The entire CDR3 reads CASSLKGYEQYF. The chain has TRBV26 and TRBJ2-7, with D perhaps TRBD1 (5 bases). From the germline J gene comes the end of the CDR3, since the read stops 1 residue before it. CDR3 length equals 12 residues. Germline V gives CDR1 KGHPV, CDR2 FQNQEV (reference sequence). V lost 2 bases to trimming and J lost 4 bases, with 6 bases between them.

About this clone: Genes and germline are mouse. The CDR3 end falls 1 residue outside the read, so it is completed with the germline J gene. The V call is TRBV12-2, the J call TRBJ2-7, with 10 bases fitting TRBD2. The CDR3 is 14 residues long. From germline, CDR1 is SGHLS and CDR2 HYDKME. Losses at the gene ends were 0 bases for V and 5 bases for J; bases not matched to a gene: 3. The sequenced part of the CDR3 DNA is TGTGCCAGCTCTCTCGCTGGGGGGGCGCATGAACAGTAC. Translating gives CASSLAGGAHEQY. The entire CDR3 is CASSLAGGAHEQYF.

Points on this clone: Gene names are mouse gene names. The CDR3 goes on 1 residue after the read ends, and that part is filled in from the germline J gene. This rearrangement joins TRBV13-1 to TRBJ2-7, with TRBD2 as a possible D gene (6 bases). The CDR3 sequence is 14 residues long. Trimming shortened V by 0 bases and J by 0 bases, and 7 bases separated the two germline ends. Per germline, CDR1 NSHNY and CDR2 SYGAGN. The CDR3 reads CASSDDWDSYEQYF. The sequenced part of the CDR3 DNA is TGTGCCAGCAGTGATGACTGGGACTCCTATGAACAGTAC.

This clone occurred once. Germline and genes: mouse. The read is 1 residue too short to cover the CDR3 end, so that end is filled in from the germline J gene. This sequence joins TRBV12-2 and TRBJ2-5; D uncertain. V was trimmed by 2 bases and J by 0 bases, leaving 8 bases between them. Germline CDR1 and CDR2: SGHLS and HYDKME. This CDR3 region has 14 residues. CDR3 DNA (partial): TGTGCCAGCTCTCCGACAATTAACCAAGACACCCAGTAC. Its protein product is CASSPTINQDTQY. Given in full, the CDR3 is CASSPTINQDTQYF.

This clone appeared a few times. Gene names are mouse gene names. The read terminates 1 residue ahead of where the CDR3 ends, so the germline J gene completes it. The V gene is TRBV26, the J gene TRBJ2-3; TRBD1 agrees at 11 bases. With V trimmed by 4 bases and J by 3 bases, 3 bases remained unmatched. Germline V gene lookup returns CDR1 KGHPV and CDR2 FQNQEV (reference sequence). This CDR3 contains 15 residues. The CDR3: CASSPDRGRAETLYF. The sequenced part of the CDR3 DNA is TGTGCCAGCAGTCCGGACAGGGGGCGAGCAGAAACGCTGTAT.

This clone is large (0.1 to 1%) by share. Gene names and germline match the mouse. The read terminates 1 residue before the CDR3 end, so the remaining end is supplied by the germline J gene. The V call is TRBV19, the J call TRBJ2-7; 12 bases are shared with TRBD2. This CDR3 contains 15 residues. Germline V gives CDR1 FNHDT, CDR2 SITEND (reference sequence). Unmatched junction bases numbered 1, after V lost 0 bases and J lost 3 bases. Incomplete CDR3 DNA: TGTGCCAGCAGTATAGAGGACTGGGGGGGCTATGAACAGTAC. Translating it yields CASSIEDWGGYEQY. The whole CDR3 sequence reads CASSIEDWGGYEQYF.

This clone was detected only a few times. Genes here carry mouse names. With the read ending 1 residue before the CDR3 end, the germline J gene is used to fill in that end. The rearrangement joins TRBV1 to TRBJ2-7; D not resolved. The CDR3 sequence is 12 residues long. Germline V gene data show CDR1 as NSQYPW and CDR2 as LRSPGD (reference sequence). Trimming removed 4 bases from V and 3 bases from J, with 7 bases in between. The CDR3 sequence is CTCSERDYEQYF. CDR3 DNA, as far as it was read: TGCACCTGCAGTGAGAGGGACTATGAACAGTAC.

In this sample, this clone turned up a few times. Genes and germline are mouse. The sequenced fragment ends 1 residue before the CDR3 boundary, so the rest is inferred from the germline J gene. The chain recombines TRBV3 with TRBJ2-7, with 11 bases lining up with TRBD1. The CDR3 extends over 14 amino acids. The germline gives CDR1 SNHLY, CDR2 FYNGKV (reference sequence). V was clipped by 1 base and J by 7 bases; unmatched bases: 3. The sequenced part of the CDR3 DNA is TGTGCCAGCAGCTTAGGGGACAGGGGGTGGGAACAGTAC. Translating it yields CASSLGDRGWEQY. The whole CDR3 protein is CASSLGDRGWEQYF.

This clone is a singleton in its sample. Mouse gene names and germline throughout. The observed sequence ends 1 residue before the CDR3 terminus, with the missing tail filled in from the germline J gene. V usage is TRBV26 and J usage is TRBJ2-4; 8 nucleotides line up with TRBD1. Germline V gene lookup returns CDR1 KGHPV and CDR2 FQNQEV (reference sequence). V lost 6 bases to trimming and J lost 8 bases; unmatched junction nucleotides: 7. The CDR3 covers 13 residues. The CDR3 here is CASSPGGAGTLYF. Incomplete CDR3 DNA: TGTGCCAGCAGCCCAGGGGGCGCGGGCACCTTGTAC.

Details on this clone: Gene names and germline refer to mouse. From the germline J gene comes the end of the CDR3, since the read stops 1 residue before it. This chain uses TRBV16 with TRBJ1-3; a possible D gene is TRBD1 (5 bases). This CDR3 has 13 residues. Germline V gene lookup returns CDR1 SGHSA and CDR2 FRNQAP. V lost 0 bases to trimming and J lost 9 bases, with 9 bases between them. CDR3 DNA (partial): TGTGCAAGCAGCTTAGACCAAGGGGCTACGCTCTAT. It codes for CASSLDQGATLY. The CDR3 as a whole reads CASSLDQGATLYF.

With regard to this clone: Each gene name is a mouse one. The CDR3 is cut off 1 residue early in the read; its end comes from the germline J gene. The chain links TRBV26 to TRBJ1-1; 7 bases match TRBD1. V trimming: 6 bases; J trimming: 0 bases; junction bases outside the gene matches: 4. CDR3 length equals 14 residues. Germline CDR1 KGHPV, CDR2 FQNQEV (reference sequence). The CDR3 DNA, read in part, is TGTGCCAGCAGATCCGGGACAGCAAACACAGAAGTCTTC. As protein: CASRSGTANTEVF. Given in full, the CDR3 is CASRSGTANTEVFF.

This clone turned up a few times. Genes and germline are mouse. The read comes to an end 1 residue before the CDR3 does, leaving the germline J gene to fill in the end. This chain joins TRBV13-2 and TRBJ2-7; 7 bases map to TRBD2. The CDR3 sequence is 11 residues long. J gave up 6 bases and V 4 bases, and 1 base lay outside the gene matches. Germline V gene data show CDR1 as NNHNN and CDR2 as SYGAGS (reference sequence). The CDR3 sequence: CASGTGVEQYF. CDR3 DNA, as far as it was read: TGTGCCAGCGGTACTGGGGTTGAACAGTAC.

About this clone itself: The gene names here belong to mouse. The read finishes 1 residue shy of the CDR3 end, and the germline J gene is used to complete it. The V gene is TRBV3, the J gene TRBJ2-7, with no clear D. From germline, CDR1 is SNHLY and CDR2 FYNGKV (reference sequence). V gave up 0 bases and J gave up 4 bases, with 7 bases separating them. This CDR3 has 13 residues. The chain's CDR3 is CASSLAQQYEQYF. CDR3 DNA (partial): TGTGCCAGCAGCTTAGCGCAACAGTATGAACAGTAC.

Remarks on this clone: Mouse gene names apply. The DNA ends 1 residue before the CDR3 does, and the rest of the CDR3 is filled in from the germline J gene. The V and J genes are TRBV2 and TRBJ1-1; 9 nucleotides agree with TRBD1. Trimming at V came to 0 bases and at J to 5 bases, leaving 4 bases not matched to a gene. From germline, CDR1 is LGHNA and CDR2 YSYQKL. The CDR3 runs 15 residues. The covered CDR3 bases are TGTGCCAGCAGCCAAGATGACAGGGGGAGGACAGAAGTCTTC. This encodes CASSQDDRGRTEVF. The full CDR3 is CASSQDDRGRTEVFF.

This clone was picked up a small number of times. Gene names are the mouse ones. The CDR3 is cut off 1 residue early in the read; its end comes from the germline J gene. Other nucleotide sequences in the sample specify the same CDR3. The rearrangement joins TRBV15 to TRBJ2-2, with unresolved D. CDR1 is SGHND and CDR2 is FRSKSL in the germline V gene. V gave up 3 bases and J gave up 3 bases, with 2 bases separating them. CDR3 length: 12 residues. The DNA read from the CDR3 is TGTGCCAGCAGTTTGGACACCGGGCAGCTCTAC. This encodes CASSLDTGQLY. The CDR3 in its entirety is CASSLDTGQLYF.

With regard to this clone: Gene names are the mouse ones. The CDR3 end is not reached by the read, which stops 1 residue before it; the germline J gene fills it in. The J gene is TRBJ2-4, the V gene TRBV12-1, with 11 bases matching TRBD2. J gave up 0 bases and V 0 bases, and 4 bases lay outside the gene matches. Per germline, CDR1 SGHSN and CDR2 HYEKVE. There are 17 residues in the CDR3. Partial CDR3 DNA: TGTGCCAGCTCTCTCGGACTGGGGGGCCTTAGTCAAAACACCTTGTAC. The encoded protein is CASSLGLGGLSQNTLY. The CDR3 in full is CASSLGLGGLSQNTLYF.

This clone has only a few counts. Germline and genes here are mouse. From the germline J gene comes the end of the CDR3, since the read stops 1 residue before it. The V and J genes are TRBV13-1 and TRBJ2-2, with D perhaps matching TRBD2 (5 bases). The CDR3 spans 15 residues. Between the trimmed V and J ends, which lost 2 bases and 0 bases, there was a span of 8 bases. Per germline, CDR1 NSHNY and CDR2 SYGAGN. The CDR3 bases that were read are TGTGCCAGCAGTGACCTGGGTTCAAACACCGGGCAGCTCTAC. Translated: CASSDLGSNTGQLY. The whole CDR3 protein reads CASSDLGSNTGQLYF.

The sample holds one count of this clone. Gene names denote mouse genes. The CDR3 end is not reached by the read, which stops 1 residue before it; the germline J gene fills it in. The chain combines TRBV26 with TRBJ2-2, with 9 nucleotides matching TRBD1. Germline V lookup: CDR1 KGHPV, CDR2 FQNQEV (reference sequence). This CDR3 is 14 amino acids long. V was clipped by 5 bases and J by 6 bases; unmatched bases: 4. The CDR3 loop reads CASSAGTGPGQLYF. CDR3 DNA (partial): TGTGCCAGCAGTGCCGGGACAGGGCCCGGGCAGCTCTAC.

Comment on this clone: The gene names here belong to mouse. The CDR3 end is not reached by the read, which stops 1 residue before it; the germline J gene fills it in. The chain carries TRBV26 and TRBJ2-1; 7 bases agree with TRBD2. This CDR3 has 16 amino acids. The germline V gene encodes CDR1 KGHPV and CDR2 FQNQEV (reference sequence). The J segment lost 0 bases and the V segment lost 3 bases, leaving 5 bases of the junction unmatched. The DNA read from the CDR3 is TGTGCCAGCAGTCTTCGCTGGGGGTATAACTATGCTGAGCAGTTC. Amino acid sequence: CASSLRWGYNYAEQF. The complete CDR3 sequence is CASSLRWGYNYAEQFF.

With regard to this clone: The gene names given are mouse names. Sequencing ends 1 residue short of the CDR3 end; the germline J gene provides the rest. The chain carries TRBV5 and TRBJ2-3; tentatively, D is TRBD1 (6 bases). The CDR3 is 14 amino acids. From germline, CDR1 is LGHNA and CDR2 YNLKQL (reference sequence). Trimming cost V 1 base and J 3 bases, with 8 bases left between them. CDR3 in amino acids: CASSQVGTAETLYF. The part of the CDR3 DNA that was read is TGTGCCAGCAGCCAAGTTGGGACAGCAGAAACGCTGTAT.

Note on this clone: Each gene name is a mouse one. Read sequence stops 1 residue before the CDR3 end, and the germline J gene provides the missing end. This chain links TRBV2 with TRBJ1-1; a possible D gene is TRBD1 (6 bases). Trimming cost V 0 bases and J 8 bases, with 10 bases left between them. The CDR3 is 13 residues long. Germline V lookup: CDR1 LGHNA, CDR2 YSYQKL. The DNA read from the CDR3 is TGTGCCAGCAGCCAAGATCAGGGGACGGAAGTCTTC. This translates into CASSQDQGTEVF. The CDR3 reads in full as CASSQDQGTEVFF.

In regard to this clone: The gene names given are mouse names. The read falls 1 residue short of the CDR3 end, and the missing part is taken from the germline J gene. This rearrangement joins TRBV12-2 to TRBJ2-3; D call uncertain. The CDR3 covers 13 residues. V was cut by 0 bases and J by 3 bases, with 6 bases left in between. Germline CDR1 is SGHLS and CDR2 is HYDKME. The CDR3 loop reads CASSLEGAETLYF. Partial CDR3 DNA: TGTGCCAGCTCTCTCGAAGGGGCAGAAACGCTGTAT.